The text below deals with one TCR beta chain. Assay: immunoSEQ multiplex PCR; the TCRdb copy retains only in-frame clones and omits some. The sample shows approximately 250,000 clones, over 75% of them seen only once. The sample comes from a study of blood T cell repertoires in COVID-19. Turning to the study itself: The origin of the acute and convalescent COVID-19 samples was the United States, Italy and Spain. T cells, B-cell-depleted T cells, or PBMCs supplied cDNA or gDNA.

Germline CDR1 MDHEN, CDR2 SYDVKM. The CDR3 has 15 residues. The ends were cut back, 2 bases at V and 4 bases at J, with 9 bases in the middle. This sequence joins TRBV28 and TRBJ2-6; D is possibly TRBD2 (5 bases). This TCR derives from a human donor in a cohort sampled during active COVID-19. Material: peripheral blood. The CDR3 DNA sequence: TGTGCCAGCAGTTTAGCCGGGGTGGGGGCCAACGTCCTGACTTTC. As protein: CASSLAGVGANVLTF.